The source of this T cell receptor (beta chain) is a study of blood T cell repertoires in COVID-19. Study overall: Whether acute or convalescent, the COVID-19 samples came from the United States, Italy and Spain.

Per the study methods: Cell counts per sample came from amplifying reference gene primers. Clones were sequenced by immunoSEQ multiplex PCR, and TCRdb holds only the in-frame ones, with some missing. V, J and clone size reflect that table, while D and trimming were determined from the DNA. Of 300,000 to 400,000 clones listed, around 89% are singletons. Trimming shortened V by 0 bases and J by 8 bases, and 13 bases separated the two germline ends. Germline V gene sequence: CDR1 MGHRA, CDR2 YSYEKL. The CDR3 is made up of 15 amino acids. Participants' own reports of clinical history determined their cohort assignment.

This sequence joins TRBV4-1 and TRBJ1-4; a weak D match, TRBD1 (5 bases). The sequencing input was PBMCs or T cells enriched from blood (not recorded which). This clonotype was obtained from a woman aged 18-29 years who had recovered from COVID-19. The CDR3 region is CASSQDPRGKEKLFF. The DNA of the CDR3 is TGCGCCAGCAGCCAAGATCCTCGGGGGAAGGAAAAACTGTTTTTT.